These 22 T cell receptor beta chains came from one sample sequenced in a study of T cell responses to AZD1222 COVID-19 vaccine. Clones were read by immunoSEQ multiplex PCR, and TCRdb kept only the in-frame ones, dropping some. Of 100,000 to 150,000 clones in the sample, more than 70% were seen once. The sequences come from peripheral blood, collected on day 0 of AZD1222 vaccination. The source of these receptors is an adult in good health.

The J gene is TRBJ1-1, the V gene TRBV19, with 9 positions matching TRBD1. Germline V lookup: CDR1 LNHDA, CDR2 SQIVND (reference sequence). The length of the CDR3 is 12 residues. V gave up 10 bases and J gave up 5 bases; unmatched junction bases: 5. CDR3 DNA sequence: TGTGCCACACGACAGGGGGGAACTGAAGCTTTCTTT. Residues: CATRQGGTEAFF.

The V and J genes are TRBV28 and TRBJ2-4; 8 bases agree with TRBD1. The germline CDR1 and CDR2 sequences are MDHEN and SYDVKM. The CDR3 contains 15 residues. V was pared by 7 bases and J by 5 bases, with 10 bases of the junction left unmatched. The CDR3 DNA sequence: TGTGCCAGCACAATTGGGCGACAGGGGCAAAACATTCAGTACTTC. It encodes CASTIGRQGQNIQYF.

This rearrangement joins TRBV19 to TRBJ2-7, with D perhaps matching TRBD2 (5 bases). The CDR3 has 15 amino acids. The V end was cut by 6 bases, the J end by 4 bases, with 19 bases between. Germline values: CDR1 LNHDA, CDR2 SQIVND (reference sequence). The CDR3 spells CASRGVFEGRYEQYF. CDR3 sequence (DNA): TGTGCCAGTAGGGGTGTTTTTGAGGGCCGTTACGAGCAGTACTTC.

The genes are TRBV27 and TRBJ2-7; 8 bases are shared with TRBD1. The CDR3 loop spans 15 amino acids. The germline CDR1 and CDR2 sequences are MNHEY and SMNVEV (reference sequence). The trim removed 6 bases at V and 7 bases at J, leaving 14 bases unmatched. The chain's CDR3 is CASSQTGQAFREQYF. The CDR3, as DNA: TGTGCCAGCAGCCAAACGGGACAGGCGTTTAGAGAGCAGTACTTC.

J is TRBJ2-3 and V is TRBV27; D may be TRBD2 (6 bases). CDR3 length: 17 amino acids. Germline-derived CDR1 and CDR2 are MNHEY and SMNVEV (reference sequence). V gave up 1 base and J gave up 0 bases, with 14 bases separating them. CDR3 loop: CASSLFRVAESTDTQYF. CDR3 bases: TGTGCCAGCAGTTTATTTCGGGTAGCGGAAAGCACAGATACGCAGTATTTT.

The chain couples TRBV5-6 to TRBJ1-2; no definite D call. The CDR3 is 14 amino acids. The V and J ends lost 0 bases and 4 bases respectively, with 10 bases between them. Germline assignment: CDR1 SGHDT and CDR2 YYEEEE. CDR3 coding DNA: TGTGCCAGCAGCTTGGGAGGCAGCGGCTATGGCTACACCTTC. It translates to CASSLGGSGYGYTF.

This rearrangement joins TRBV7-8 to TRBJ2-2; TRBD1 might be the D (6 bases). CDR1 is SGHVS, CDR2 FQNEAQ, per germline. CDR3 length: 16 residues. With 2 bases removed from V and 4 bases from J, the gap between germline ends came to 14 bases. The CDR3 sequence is CASSLLWGQSTGELFF. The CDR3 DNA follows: TGTGCCAGCAGCTTACTGTGGGGGCAGAGCACCGGGGAGCTGTTTTTT. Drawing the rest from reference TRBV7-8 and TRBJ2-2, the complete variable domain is GAGVSQSPRYKVAKRGQDVALRCDPISGHVSLFWYQQALGQGPEFLTYFQNEAQLDKSGLPSDRFFAERPEGSVSTLKIQRTQQEDSAVYLCASSLLWGQSTGELFFGEGSRLTVL.

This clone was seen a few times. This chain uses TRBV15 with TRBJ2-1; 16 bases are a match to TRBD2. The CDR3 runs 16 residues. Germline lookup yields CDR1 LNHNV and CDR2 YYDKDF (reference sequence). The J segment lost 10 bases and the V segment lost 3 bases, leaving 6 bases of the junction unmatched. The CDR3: CATSRGLAGGLGEQFF. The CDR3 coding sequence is TGTGCCACCAGCAGGGGACTAGCGGGAGGGCTTGGGGAGCAGTTCTTC.

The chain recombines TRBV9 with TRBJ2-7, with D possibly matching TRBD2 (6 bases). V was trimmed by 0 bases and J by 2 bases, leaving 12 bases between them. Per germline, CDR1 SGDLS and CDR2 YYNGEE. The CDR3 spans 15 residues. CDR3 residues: CASSVGGGSTYEQYF. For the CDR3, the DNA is TGTGCCAGCAGCGTAGGCGGAGGGTCAACCTACGAGCAGTACTTC. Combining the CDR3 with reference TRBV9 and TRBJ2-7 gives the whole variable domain DSGVTQTPKHLITATGQRVTLRCSPRSGDLSVYWYQQSLDQGLQFLIQYYNGEERAKGNILERFSAQQFPDLHSELNLSSLELGDSALYFCASSVGGGSTYEQYFGPGTRLTVT.

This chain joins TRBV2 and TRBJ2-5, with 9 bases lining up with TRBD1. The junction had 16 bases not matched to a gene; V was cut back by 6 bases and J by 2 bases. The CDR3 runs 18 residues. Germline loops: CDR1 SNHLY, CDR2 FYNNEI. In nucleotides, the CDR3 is TGTGCCAGCAGAGGCCCGGGACAGGGCGGTACAATGCAAGAGACCCAGTACTTC. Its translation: CASRGPGQGGTMQETQYF.

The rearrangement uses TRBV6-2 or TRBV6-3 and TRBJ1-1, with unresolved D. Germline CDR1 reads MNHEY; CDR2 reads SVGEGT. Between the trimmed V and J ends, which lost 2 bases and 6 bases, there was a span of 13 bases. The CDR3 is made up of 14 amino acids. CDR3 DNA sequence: TGTGCCAGCAGTTACGTGGGCCCGGACGCTGAAGCTTTCTTT. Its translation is CASSYVGPDAEAFF.

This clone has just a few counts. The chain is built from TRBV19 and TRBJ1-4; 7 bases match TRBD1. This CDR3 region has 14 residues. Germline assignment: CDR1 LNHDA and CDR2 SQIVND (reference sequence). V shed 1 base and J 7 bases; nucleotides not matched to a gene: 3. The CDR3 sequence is CASSIAWDSEKLFF. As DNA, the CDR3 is TGTGCCAGTAGTATAGCGTGGGACAGTGAAAAACTGTTTTTT.

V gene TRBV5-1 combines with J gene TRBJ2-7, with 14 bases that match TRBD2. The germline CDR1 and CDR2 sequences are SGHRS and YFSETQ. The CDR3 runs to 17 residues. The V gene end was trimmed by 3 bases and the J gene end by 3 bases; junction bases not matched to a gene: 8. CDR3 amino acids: CASSSRLAGGSYYEQYF. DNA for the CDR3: TGCGCCAGCAGCTCGCGACTAGCGGGAGGGTCTTACTACGAGCAGTACTTC.

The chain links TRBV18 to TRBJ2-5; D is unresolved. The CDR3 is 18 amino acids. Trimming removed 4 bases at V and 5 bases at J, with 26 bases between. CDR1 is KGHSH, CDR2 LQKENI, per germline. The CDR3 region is CASSLRGSGGVKSETQYF. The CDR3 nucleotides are TGTGCCAGCTCACTTCGCGGATCTGGCGGCGTTAAATCGGAGACCCAGTACTTC.

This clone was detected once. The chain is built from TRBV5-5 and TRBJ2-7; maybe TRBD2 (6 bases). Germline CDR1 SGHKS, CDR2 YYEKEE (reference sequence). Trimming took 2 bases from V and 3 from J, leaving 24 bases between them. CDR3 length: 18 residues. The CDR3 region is CASSFSVGSGQTFYEQYF. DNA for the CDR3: TGTGCCAGCAGCTTTTCCGTCGGCAGCGGGCAGACCTTCTACGAGCAGTACTTC.

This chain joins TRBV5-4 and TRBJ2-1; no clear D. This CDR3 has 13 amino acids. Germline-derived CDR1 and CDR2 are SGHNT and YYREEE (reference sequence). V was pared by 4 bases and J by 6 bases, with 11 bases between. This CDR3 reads CASSRAWGNEQFF. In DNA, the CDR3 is TGTGCCAGCAGCCGCGCATGGGGCAATGAGCAGTTCTTC.

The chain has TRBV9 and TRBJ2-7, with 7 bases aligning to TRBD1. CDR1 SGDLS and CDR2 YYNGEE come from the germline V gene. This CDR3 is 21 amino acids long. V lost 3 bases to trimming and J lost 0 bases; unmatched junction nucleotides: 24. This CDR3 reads CASSASDPLYGDSRLSYEQYF. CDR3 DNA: TGTGCCAGCAGCGCTTCCGACCCCCTATACGGGGACAGCCGTCTCTCCTACGAGCAGTACTTC.

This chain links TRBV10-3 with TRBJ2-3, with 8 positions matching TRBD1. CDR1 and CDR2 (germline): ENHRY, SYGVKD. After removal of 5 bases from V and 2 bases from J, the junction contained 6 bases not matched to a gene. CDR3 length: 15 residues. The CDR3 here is CAISPRTGYTDTQYF. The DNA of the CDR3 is TGTGCCATCAGTCCGAGGACAGGGTACACAGATACGCAGTATTTT.

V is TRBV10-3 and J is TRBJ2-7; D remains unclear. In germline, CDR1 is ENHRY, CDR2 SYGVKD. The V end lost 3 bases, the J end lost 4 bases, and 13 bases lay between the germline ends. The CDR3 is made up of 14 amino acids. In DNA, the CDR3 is TGTGCCATCAGTGACAGTGCCTATGGATACGAGCAGTACTTC. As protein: CAISDSAYGYEQYF.

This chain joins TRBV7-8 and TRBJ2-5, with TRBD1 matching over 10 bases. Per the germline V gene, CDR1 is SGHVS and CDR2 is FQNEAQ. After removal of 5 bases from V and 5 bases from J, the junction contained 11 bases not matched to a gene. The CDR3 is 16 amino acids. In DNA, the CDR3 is TGTGCCAGCAGCCCCTACCCCGGGACAGGGGAGGAGACCCAGTACTTC. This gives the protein CASSPYPGTGEETQYF.

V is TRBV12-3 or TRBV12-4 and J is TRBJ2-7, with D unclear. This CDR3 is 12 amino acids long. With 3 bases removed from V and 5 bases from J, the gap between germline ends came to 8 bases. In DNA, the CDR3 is TGTGCCAGCAGTTTTATTATAGACGAGCAGTACTTC. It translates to CASSFIIDEQYF.

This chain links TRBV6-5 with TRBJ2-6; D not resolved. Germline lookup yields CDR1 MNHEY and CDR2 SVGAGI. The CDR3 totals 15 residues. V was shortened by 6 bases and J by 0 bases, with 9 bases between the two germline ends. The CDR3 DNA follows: TGTGCCAGCAGCCGACCGAGCTCTGGGGCCAACGTCCTGACTTTC. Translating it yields CASSRPSSGANVLTF.